The clone carrying this T cell receptor beta chain was counted at least ten times. No antigen is known for it. Germline CDR1 is SNHLY and CDR2 is FYNNEI. Trimming at V came to 6 bases and at J to 4 bases, leaving 4 bases not matched to a gene. The CDR3 extends over 15 amino acids. Researchers prepared the TCRbeta library using unique molecular identifiers, the study reports. TCRdb reanalysed the PCR reads using MiXCR and keeps one entry per CDR3 protein. The table has about 110,000 distinct CDR3 sequences, 5.5% to 6.5% seen once. These data come from a study of T-cell reconstitution after alpha-beta-depleted transplantation in children. General study points: One year after transplant, T-cell counts and diversity came mostly from newly produced T cells. In some patients, recipient T cells and intrathymic progenitors surviving conditioning explained high day-60 diversity. Two months or so post-transplant, alpha-beta T cells reportedly derived from several hundred expanded graft clones.

This TCR came from a male patient between 2 and 10 years old who had a stem cell transplant for acute lymphoblastic leukemia, so the T cells may come from the graft donor. The chain combines TRBV2 with TRBJ2-1; 12 bases are a match to TRBD2. Sequencing was performed on PBMCs, mostly from graft donor cells, taken 360 days after TCRalphabeta/CD19-depleted stem cell transplant. The CDR3 protein is CASRASGGDYNEQFF. The DNA for the CDR3 is TGTGCCAGCAGGGCTAGCGGGGGGGATTACAATGAGCAGTTCTTC. The variable domain in full, with the rest retrieved from reference TRBV2 and TRBJ2-1, is EPEVTQTPSHQVTQMGQEVILRCVPISNHLYFYWYRQILGQKVEFLVSFYNNEISEKSEIFDDQFSVERPDGSNFTLKIRSTKLEDSAMYFCASRASGGDYNEQFFGPGTRLTVL.